The 13 T cell receptor beta chains in this list originate from one sample, sequenced in a study of blood T cell repertoires in COVID-19. Sequencing used immunoSEQ multiplex PCR; TCRdb keeps in-frame clones, though not all of them. The sample carries nearly 350,000 clones, roughly 84% recorded once. The sequencing sample was made of PBMCs or T cells enriched from blood (not recorded which). The receptors originated from a woman aged 30 to 39 who had recovered from COVID-19.

In this sample, this clone turned up once. The chain carries TRBV28 and TRBJ2-1; 9 positions match TRBD1. Losses at the gene ends were 6 bases for V and 8 bases for J; bases not matched to a gene: 14. Germline CDR1 and CDR2: MDHEN and SYDVKM. This CDR3 is 16 amino acids long. In nucleotides, the CDR3 is TGTGCCAGCAGCCAAAGGCGGGACAGGGTGTTCGATGAGCAGTTCTTC. Its protein product is CASSQRRDRVFDEQFF.

This clone appeared once. This chain joins TRBV29-1 and TRBJ1-1; 7 positions agree with TRBD1. Germline V gene sequence: CDR1 SQVTM, CDR2 ANQGSEA. V shed 7 bases and J 4 bases; nucleotides not matched to a gene: 12. The CDR3 loop spans 14 amino acids. CDR3 sequence: CSGQQGTMGTEAFF. DNA of the CDR3: TGCAGCGGCCAACAGGGGACCATGGGCACTGAAGCTTTCTTT.

This clone was found a few times. This chain connects TRBV11-3 to TRBJ2-1; 9 positions match TRBD1. The CDR3 loop spans 15 amino acids. Germline loops: CDR1 SGHNT, CDR2 YENEEA. V shed 3 bases and J 8 bases; nucleotides not matched to a gene: 8. CDR3 sequence: CASSFSGQGIDEQFF. The CDR3 DNA reads TGTGCCAGCAGCTTTTCGGGACAGGGTATCGATGAGCAGTTCTTC.

J is TRBJ2-7 and V is TRBV30, with 9 bases identical to TRBD1. Losses at the gene ends were 0 bases for V and 9 bases for J; bases not matched to a gene: 9. The CDR3 runs 14 residues. CDR1 is GTSNPN and CDR2 is SVGIG in the germline V gene (reference sequence). The CDR3 DNA follows: TGTGCCTGGAGTGTAGCGGACAGGGGTTCAGGGCAGTACTTC. This codes for CAWSVADRGSGQYF. The whole variable domain, remainder taken from reference TRBV30 and TRBJ2-7, is SQTIHQWPATLVQPVGSPLSLECTVEGTSNPNLYWYRQAAGRGLQLLFYSVGIGQISSEVPQNLSASRPQDRQFILSSKKLLLSDSGFYLCAWSVADRGSGQYFGPGTRLTVT.

The chain is built from TRBV30 and TRBJ2-7; 7 bases fit TRBD1. V trimming: 1 base; J trimming: 6 bases; junction bases outside the gene matches: 6. The length of the CDR3 is 13 residues. Germline CDR1 is GTSNPN and CDR2 is SVGIG (reference sequence). Written as DNA, the CDR3 is TGTGCCTGGAGTGCCCAGACAGGGACCGAGCAGTACTTC. It codes for CAWSAQTGTEQYF. Variable domain in full (rest from reference TRBV30 and TRBJ2-7): SQTIHQWPATLVQPVGSPLSLECTVEGTSNPNLYWYRQAAGRGLQLLFYSVGIGQISSEVPQNLSASRPQDRQFILSSKKLLLSDSGFYLCAWSAQTGTEQYFGPGTRLTVT.

The V gene is TRBV3-1 (or the pseudogene TRBV3-2), the J gene TRBJ2-7; D remains unclear. V was cut by 4 bases and J by 3 bases, with 13 bases left in between. This CDR3 spans 14 amino acids. Looked up from germline, CDR1 is LGHDT and CDR2 is YNNKEL (reference sequence). CDR3 nucleotides: TGTGCCAGCAGCCTATCGACACGATACTACGAGCAGTACTTC. Its translation: CASSLSTRYYEQYF.

This clone was counted once. The chain employs TRBV7-7 and TRBJ2-3; 9 bases are shared with TRBD2. Trimming cost V 3 bases and J 5 bases; bases outside gene matches: 6. Germline CDR1 SSHAT, CDR2 FNYEAQ (reference sequence). The CDR3 has 15 residues. The CDR3 DNA is TGTGCCAGCAGCTTGGCGCGGGGGGGCCAAGATACGCAGTATTTT. Translated, it gives CASSLARGGQDTQYF.

This sequence joins TRBV2 and TRBJ2-1, with no clear D. Germline V lookup: CDR1 SNHLY, CDR2 FYNNEI. This CDR3 region has 10 residues. The V end lost 3 bases, the J end lost 9 bases, and 3 bases lay between the germline ends. The CDR3 sequence: CASSDSEQFF. The CDR3 DNA follows: TGTGCCAGCAGTGATAGTGAGCAGTTCTTC.

This rearrangement joins TRBV25-1 to TRBJ2-5; 8 bases agree with TRBD1. After removal of 6 bases from V and 8 bases from J, the junction contained 2 bases not matched to a gene. There are 11 residues in the CDR3. Germline-derived CDR1 and CDR2 are MGHDK and SYGVNS. The CDR3 DNA follows: TGTGCCAGCAGCGCAGGGGGCACCCAGTACTTC. Its translation: CASSAGGTQYF.

The V gene is TRBV19, the J gene TRBJ1-4; D remains ambiguous. V was pared by 3 bases and J by 6 bases, with 8 bases between. The CDR3 consists of 13 residues. CDR1 LNHDA and CDR2 SQIVND come from the germline V gene (reference sequence). The CDR3 sequence is CASSMGVHEKLFF. CDR3 sequence (DNA): TGTGCCAGTAGTATGGGCGTTCATGAAAAACTGTTTTTT.

The rearrangement joins TRBV7-9 to TRBJ2-2; D is possibly TRBD1 (6 bases). The V end lost 2 bases, the J end lost 0 bases, and 13 bases lay between the germline ends. The CDR3 extends over 17 amino acids. Per the germline V gene, CDR1 is SEHNR and CDR2 is FQNEAQ (reference sequence). In DNA form, the CDR3 reads TGTGCCAGCAGCTTACCGTCGGACAGCGCGAACACCGGGGAGCTGTTTTTT. Amino acids: CASSLPSDSANTGELFF.

This clone has just a few counts. This rearrangement joins TRBV7-8 to TRBJ2-2, with D perhaps TRBD2 (5 bases). V lost 0 bases, J lost 4 bases, and 12 bases lay in between. The CDR3 extends over 16 amino acids. Germline CDR1 is SGHVS and CDR2 is FQNEAQ. CDR3: CASSLAPTAGTGELFF. The CDR3 region has the DNA TGTGCCAGCAGCTTAGCTCCCACCGCGGGCACCGGGGAGCTGTTTTTT.

J is TRBJ2-2 and V is TRBV4-1; a weak D match, TRBD2 (6 bases). This CDR3 is built from 15 residues. The ends were cut back, 1 base at V and 7 bases at J, with 13 bases in the middle. The germline gives CDR1 MGHRA, CDR2 YSYEKL. CDR3 protein: CASSQALVAVGELFF. The CDR3 DNA follows: TGCGCCAGCAGCCAAGCTCTAGTAGCGGTCGGGGAGCTGTTTTTT.